The rows below give T cell receptor beta chains drawn from one sample of a study of T cell responses to AZD1222 COVID-19 vaccine. This table comes from immunoSEQ multiplex PCR, and its TCRdb copy is limited to in-frame clones, with some not included. Seen here are about 92,000 clones, 88% observed once, and the top ten hold around 10%. The sample was peripheral blood, taken on day 0 of MenACWY control vaccination. The receptors here all came from an adult in good health. Both conserved end residues are part of each CDR3. The order of the fields is J gene, V gene, D gene, clone size, CDR3 DNA, CDR3 protein. D genes are given only for firm matches. Part of the rows lack a size; the others show once, few, many or a class for expanded clones.

TRBJ1-1 | TRBV9 | . | . | TGTGCCAGCAGCCCCGAGGGAGGGGGGAGCACTGAAGCTTTCTTT | CASSPEGGGSTEAFF
TRBJ1-5 | TRBV30 | . | . | TGTGCCTGGAGTGTAGGAAGTTATAGCAATCAGCCCCAGCATTTT | CAWSVGSYSNQPQHF
TRBJ1-2 | TRBV9 | . | . | TGTGCCAGCAGCGTAGAAAGCGATTATGGCTACACCTTC | CASSVESDYGYTF
TRBJ2-2 | TRBV19 | TRBD2 | . | TGTGCCAGTAGTATAGACAGACTAGCGGGGAACACCGGGGAGCTGTTTTTT | CASSIDRLAGNTGELFF
TRBJ1-1 | TRBV29-1 | . | . | TGCAGCGTTGAAGTGTTGCGCAGTAACACTGAAGCTTTCTTT | CSVEVLRSNTEAFF
TRBJ1-1 | TRBV11-1 | TRBD1 | . | TGTGCCAGCAGCGCCGGGACAGGGGCTACTGAAGCTTTCTTT | CASSAGTGATEAFF
TRBJ1-6 | TRBV7-2 | TRBD1 | . | TGTGCCAGCAGCGAACAGGGGGGCTATAATTCACCCCTCCACTTT | CASSEQGGYNSPLHF
TRBJ1-2 | TRBV5-1 | . | . | TGCGCCAGCAGCTTGGACAGGGAGGGCTACACCTTC | CASSLDREGYTF
TRBJ2-2 | TRBV6-5 | . | . | TGTGCCAGCAGTTACTCCTCCAGCTTCACCGGGGAGCTGTTTTTT | CASSYSSSFTGELFF
TRBJ2-7 | TRBV18 | . | few | TGTGCCAGCTCACCAGCGGGACAGACTTCCTACGAGCAGTACTTC | CASSPAGQTSYEQYF
TRBJ2-5 | TRBV7-2 | . | . | TGTGCCAGCAGCAGCGGAGGGGGGGTCCAAGAGACCCAGTACTTC | CASSSGGGVQETQYF
TRBJ1-5 | TRBV19 | TRBD1 | . | TGTGCCAGTAGTATTGGACAGGGGCCTCAGCCCCAGCATTTT | CASSIGQGPQPQHF
TRBJ2-1 | TRBV28 | . | once | TGTGCCAGCAGTTCGGACCAGTGGTCCTACAATGAGCAGTTCTTC | CASSSDQWSYNEQFF
TRBJ2-1 | TRBV9 | . | . | TGTGCCAGCAGCCATGGGGGCAATGAGCAGTTCTTC | CASSHGGNEQFF
TRBJ2-7 | TRBV7-2 | . | . | TGTGCCAGCAGCTTAGGTGCTGGGGGCGAGCAGTACTTC | CASSLGAGGEQYF
TRBJ2-2 | TRBV30 | . | . | TGTGCCTGGAATGGGGGGAGAACCGGGGAGCTGTTTTTT | CAWNGGRTGELFF
TRBJ2-5 | TRBV24-1 | TRBD2 | . | TGTGCCACCAGCGGGACTAGCGACGAGACCCAGTACTTC | CATSGTSDETQYF
TRBJ1-4 | TRBV7-7 | . | . | TGTGCCAGCAGCTTAGCAGGGAGAGGTGAAAAACTGTTTTTT | CASSLAGRGEKLFF
TRBJ2-7 | TRBV12-5 | TRBD1 | . | TGTGCTAGTGGTTCTCGGACAGGCCCCTACGAGCAGTACTTC | CASGSRTGPYEQYF
TRBJ1-2 | TRBV3-1/TRBV3-2 | . | few | TGTGCCAGCAGAACCCTGAAGAGGACAACTAACTATGGCTACACCTTC | CASRTLKRTTNYGYTF
TRBJ2-5 | TRBV5-1 | TRBD2 | . | TGCGCCAGCAGCTCTCTCGCGGGGGGGCGGGAGACCCAGTACTTC | CASSSLAGGRETQYF
TRBJ1-5 | TRBV3-1/TRBV3-2 | TRBD1 | . | TGTGCCAGCAGCCAGGGGACAGGGGGATACCAGCCCCAGCATTTT | CASSQGTGGYQPQHF
TRBJ1-6 | TRBV7-6 | . | . | TGTGCCAGCAGCTTAGCTGGGGCCAATAATTCACCCCTCCACTTT | CASSLAGANNSPLHF
TRBJ2-7 | TRBV28 | . | once | TGTGCCAGCAGTCCTACAGGTCTTAAGCAGTACTTC | CASSPTGLKQYF
TRBJ1-5 | TRBV6-1 | TRBD1 | . | TGTGCCAGCAGTGAAAGGGGGACAGGGTTCGCTCAGCCCCAGCATTTT | CASSERGTGFAQPQHF
TRBJ2-1 | TRBV7-6 | TRBD1 | once | TGTGCCAGCAGCTTTAGCGGGACAGGGGATCATGAGCAGTTCTTC | CASSFSGTGDHEQFF
TRBJ1-1 | TRBV20-1 | . | . | TGCAGTGCTAGTTGGCCCAGGGACACTGAAGCTTTCTTT | CSASWPRDTEAFF
TRBJ1-1 | TRBV19 | . | . | TGTGCCAGTCTACCGAGGATCGGGATGAACACTGAAGCTTTCTTT | CASLPRIGMNTEAFF
TRBJ1-5 | TRBV19 | . | . | TGTGCCAGTACTATTGACAGGTTTTTCGATCAGCCCCAGCATTTT | CASTIDRFFDQPQHF
TRBJ1-4 | TRBV7-2 | . | . | TGTGCCAGCAGAAAGGGGCAGAGTAATGAAAAACTGTTTTTT | CASRKGQSNEKLFF
TRBJ1-5 | TRBV19 | TRBD1 | . | TGTGCCAGTAGTTTCCGGCAGGGGGCGAGTCAGCCCCAGCATTTT | CASSFRQGASQPQHF
TRBJ2-7 | TRBV28 | . | . | TGTGCCAGCAGTCCAAACCCCCGGATGGGGGTAATCCACGAGCAGTACTTC | CASSPNPRMGVIHEQYF
TRBJ2-1 | TRBV19 | TRBD1 | . | TGTGCCAGTAGTAGAACCGGACAGGGTGCGTTCTTC | CASSRTGQGAFF
TRBJ1-5 | TRBV2 | . | . | TGTGCCAGCAGTGACACCTCTTATAGCAATCAGCCCCAGCATTTT | CASSDTSYSNQPQHF
TRBJ1-6 | TRBV19 | . | . | TGTGCCAGTAGTATTGGGTCTTTCTCGGGAAATTCACCCCTCCACTTT | CASSIGSFSGNSPLHF
TRBJ2-7 | TRBV11-2 | . | few | TGTGCCAGCAGCTTAGGTCCAGTTCCTACTTACGAGCAGTACTTC | CASSLGPVPTYEQYF
TRBJ2-1 | TRBV14 | . | few | TGTGCCAGCAGCAGATGGACCCAAAGCTCCTACAATGAGCAGTTCTTC | CASSRWTQSSYNEQFF
TRBJ1-2 | TRBV6-5 | . | . | TGTGCCAGCAGTTTAGGGGGGACTGTCTATGGCTACACCTTC | CASSLGGTVYGYTF
TRBJ1-3 | TRBV6-5 | . | once | TGTGCCAGCAGTTACGGCAGTTCTGGAAACACCATATATTTT | CASSYGSSGNTIYF